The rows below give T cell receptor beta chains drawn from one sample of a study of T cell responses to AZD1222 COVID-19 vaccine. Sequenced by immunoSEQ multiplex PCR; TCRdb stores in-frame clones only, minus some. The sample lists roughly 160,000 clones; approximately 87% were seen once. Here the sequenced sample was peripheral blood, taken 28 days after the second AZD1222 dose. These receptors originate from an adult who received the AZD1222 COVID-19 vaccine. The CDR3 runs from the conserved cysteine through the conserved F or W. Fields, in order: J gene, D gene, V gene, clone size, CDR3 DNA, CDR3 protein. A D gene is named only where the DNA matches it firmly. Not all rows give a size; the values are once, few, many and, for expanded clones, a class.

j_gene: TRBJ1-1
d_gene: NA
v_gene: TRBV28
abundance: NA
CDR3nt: TGTGCCAGCAGTTCCGACCAGGGACGGGTTGAAGCTTTCTTT
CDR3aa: CASSSDQGRVEAFF

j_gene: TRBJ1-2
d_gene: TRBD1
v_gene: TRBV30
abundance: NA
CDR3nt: TGTGCCTGGAGTGTGGCAGGGGGCTTCTATGGCTACACCTTC
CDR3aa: CAWSVAGGFYGYTF

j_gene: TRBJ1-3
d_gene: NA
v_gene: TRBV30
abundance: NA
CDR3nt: TGTGCCTCTACAGTGAGCTCTGGAAACACCATATATTTT
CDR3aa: CASTVSSGNTIYF

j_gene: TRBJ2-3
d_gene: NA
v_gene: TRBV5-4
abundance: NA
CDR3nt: TGTGCCAGCAGCTTCGACAGAACAGATACGCAGTATTTT
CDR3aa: CASSFDRTDTQYF

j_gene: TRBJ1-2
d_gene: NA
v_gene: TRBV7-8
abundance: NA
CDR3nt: TGTGCCAGCAGCTTAGAGGGATACAGAGGCTACACCTTC
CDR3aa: CASSLEGYRGYTF

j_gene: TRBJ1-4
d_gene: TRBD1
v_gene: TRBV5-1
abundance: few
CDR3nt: TGCGCCAGCAGCTTGGGTAGGACAGGGTATGAAAAACTGTTTTTT
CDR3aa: CASSLGRTGYEKLFF

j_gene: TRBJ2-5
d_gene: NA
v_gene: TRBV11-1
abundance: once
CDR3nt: TGTGCCAGCAGTCCCCGGCCTGAAGGAAAAGAGACCCAGTACTTC
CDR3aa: CASSPRPEGKETQYF

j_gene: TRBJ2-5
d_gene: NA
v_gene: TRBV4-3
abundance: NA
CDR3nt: TGCGCCAGCAGCCCGTCCGGGACCCAAGAGACCCAGTACTTC
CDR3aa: CASSPSGTQETQYF

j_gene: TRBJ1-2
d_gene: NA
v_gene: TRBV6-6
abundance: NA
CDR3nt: TGTGCCAGCAGCTTACGGAACAGAAACTATGGCTACACCTTC
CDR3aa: CASSLRNRNYGYTF

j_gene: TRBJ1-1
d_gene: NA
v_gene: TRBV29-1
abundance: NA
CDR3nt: TGCAGCGTTGAATATTCCCTCGACAAAGCTTTCTTT
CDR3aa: CSVEYSLDKAFF

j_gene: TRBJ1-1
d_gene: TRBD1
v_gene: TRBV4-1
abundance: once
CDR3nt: TGCGCCAGCAGCCAAGCACCCCAGGGGACAGGGACTAGCACTGAAGCTTTCTTT
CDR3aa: CASSQAPQGTGTSTEAFF

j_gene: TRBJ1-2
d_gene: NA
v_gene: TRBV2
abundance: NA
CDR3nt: TGTGCCAGCAGTGAAGTCGTCGTAGGGAATGGCTACACCTTC
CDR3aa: CASSEVVVGNGYTF

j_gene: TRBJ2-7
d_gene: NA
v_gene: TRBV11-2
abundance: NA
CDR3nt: TGTGCCAGCAGCTTTCGGACGGCAACCCCCACCTACGAGCAGTACTTC
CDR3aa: CASSFRTATPTYEQYF

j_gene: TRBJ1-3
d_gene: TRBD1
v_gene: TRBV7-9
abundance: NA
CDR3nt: TGTGCCAGCAGCTTCAACGACAGGGGCACCTCTGGAAACACCATATATTTT
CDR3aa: CASSFNDRGTSGNTIYF

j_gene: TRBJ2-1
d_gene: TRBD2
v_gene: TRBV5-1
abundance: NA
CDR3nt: TGCGCCAGCAGCTTTGCGGGGGATGAGCAGTTCTTC
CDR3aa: CASSFAGDEQFF

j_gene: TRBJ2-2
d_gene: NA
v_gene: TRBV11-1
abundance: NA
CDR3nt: TGTGCCAGCAGTTCCCGGAGTGGTCCGGCCGGGGAGCTGTTTTTT
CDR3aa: CASSSRSGPAGELFF

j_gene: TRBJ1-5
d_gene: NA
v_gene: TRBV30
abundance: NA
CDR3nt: TGTGCCTGGAGTAGTGGGTTGGTCAATCAGCCCCAGCATTTT
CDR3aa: CAWSSGLVNQPQHF

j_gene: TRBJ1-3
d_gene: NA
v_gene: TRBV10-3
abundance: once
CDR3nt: TGTGCCATCAGGGGAGACAGGCCGTCGGCTGACACCATATATTTT
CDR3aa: CAIRGDRPSADTIYF